The entry below gives a single T cell receptor (beta chain) sequence along with its context. These data originate in a study of control samples from healthy donors and cancer patients. Assay used: immunoSEQ multiplex PCR; TCRdb lists only in-frame clones, some missing. The sample records approximately 150,000 clones, 90% to 95% being singletons. The CDR3 length is 14 residues. The clonotype was recovered from a man in his sixties with colorectal cancer. This chain uses TRBV21-1 with TRBJ1-1; the DNA was not used to check the table's D call, TRBD1. TRBV21-1 is classified as a pseudogene. The sample was PBMCs. CDR3 in DNA: TGTGCCAGCAGCAAGGGGCAGGGGTGCACTGAAGCTTTCTTT. Protein: CASSKGQGCTEAFF.